Reported below is one TCR beta chain. Its antigen remains unidentified. Germline CDR1 is MGHRA and CDR2 is YSYEKL. V lost 1 base to trimming and J lost 3 bases, with 15 bases between them. This CDR3 spans 16 amino acids. The data are from a study of T cell responses to AZD1222 COVID-19 vaccine. Study-level results: Per reports, nearly half of all spike-specific TCRs target regions that are unmutated in variants.

Measured with immunoSEQ multiplex PCR; TCRdb has only the in-frame clones, and not every one. The sample lists around 110,000 clones; more than 85% were seen once. The sequence came from an adult in good health. Sample: peripheral blood, taken on day 0 of AZD1222 vaccination. This chain joins TRBV4-1 and TRBJ1-2; possibly TRBD1 for D (6 bases). CDR3 amino acids: CASSQGGDTLHYGYTF. The DNA of the CDR3 is TGCGCCAGCAGCCAAGGGGGGGACACTTTGCACTATGGCTACACCTTC.